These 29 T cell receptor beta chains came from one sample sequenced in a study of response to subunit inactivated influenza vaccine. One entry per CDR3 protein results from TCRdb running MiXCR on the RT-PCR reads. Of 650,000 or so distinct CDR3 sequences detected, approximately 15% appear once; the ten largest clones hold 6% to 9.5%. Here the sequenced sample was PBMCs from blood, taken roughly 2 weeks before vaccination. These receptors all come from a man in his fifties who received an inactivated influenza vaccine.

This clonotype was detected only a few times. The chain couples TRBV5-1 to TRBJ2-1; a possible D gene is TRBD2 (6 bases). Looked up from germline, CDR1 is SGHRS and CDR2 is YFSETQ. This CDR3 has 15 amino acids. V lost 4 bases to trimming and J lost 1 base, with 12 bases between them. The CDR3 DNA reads TGCGCCAGCAGCCCTCAGACTAGTTCCTACAATGAGCAGTTCTTC. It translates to CASSPQTSSYNEQFF.

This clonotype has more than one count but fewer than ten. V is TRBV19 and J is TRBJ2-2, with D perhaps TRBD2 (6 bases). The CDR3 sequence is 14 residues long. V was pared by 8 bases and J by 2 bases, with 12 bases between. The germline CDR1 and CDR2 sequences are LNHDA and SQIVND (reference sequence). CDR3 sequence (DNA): TGTGCCAGTCTAGCGCCAACTAACACCGGGGAGCTGTTTTTT. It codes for CASLAPTNTGELFF.

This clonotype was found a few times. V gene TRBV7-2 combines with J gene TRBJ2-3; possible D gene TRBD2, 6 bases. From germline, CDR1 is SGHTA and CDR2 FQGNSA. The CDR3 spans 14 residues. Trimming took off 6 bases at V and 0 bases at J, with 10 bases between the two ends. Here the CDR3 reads CASRFRGSTDTQYF. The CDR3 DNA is TGTGCCAGCAGGTTTCGGGGGAGCACAGATACGCAGTATTTT.

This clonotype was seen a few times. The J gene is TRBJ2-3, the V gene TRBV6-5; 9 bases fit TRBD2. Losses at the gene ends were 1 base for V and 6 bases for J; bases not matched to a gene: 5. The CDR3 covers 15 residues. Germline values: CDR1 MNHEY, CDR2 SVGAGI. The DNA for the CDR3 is TGTGCCAGCAGTTACTTGCGGGGGGGCTCGGATACGCAGTATTTT. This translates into CASSYLRGGSDTQYF.

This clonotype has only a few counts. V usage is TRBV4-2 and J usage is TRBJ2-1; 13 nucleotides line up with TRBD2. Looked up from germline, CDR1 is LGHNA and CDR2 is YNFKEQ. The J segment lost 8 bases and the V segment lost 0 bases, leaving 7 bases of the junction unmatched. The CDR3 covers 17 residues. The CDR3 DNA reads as TGTGCCAGCAGCCAAGAGGGACTAGCGGGAATCATCGATGAGCAGTTCTTC. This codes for CASSQEGLAGIIDEQFF.

As DNA, the CDR3 is TGTGCCAGCAGTTACTCGAACAGGGGAACGGGCGAGCAGTACTTC. Protein: CASSYSNRGTGEQYF. The V and J genes are TRBV6-5 and TRBJ2-7; 7 bases fit TRBD1. Germline V gene lookup returns CDR1 MNHEY and CDR2 SVGAGI. The CDR3 spans 15 residues. V was pared by 0 bases and J by 6 bases, with 8 bases of the junction left unmatched.

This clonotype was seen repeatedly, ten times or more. In DNA, the CDR3 is TGTGCCAGCAGCCAAGAAGGGCAGCCGAACACCGGGGAGCTGTTTTTT. This codes for CASSQEGQPNTGELFF. The chain combines TRBV3-1 with TRBJ2-2, with unresolved D. This CDR3 is 16 amino acids long. Trimming stripped 0 bases from V and 0 bases from J, with 8 bases between. In germline, CDR1 is LGHDT, CDR2 YNNKEL (reference sequence).

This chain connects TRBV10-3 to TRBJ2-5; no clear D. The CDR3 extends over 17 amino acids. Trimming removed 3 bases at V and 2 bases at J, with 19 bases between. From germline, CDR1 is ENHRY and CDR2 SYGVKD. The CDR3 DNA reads TGTGCCATCAGTGACGGTACTGGACCGCTACAACAAGAGACCCAGTACTTC. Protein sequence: CAISDGTGPLQQETQYF.

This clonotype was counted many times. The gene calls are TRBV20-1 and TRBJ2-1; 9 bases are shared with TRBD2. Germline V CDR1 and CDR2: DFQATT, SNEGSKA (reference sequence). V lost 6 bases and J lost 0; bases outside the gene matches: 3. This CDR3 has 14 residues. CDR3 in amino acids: CSAGGGGSYNEQFF. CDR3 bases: TGCAGTGCGGGCGGGGGGGGCTCCTACAATGAGCAGTTCTTC.

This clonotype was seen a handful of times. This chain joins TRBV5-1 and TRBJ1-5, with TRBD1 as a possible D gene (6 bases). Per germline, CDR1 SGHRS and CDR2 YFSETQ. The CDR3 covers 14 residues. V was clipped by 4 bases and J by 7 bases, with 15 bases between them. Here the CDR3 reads CASSPDSYGQPQHF. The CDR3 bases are TGCGCCAGCAGCCCGGACAGCTACGGCCAGCCCCAGCATTTT.

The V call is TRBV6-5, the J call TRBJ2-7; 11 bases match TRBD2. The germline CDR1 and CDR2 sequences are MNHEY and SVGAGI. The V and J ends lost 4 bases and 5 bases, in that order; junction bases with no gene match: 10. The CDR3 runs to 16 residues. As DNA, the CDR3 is TGTGCCAGCAGTTTCGGCTCTAGCGGGGGGCAGAACGAGCAGTACTTC. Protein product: CASSFGSSGGQNEQYF.

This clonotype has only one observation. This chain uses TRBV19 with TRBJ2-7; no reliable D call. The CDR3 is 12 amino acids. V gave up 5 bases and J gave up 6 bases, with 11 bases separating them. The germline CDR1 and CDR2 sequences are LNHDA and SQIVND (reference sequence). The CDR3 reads CASSSTRSEQYF. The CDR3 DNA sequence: TGTGCCAGTAGTTCAACACGGTCCGAGCAGTACTTC.

The CDR3: CASSFPPGTGGLQYF. Written as DNA, the CDR3 is TGTGCCAGCAGCTTCCCCCCCGGGACAGGGGGTTTGCAGTACTTC. The chain couples TRBV11-2 to TRBJ2-7; 11 bases are shared with TRBD1. This CDR3 spans 15 amino acids. The trim removed 3 bases at V and 9 bases at J, leaving 10 bases unmatched. The V gene's germline CDR1 is SGHAT and CDR2 FQNNGV.

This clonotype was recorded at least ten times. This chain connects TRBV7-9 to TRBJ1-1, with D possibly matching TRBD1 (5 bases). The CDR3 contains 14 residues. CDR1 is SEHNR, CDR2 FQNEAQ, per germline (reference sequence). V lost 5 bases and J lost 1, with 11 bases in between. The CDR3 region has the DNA TGTGCCAGCAGCAAAGGGGTAGAGAACACTGAAGCTTTCTTT. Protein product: CASSKGVENTEAFF.

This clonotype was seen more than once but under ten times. CDR3 sequence: CASSTDRTSTDTQYF. The CDR3 DNA reads TGCGCCAGCAGCACCGACAGGACTAGCACAGATACGCAGTATTTT. The chain couples TRBV5-1 to TRBJ2-3, with D possibly TRBD1 on 6 matching bases. V was shortened by 4 bases and J by 0 bases, with 12 bases between the two germline ends. The CDR3 spans 15 residues. The germline gives CDR1 SGHRS, CDR2 YFSETQ.

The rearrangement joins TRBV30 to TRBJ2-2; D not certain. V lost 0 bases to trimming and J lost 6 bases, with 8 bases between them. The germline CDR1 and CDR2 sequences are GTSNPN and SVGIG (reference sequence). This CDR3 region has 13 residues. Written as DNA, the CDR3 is TGTGCCTGGAGTGTACAGTGGGCCGGGGAGCTGTTTTTT. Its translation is CAWSVQWAGELFF.

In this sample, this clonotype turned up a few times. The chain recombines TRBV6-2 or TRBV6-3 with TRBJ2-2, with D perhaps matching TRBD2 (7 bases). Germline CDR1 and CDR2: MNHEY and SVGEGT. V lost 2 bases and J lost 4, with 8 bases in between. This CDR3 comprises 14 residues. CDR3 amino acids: CASSYGGATGELFF. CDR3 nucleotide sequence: TGTGCCAGCAGTTACGGGGGGGCCACCGGGGAGCTGTTTTTT.

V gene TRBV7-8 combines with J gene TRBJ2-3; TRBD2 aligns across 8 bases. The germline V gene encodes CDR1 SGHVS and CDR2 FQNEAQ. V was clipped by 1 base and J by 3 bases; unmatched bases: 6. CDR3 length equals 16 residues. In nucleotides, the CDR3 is TGTGCCAGCAGCTTAGAAGTTAGCGGGGTGACAGATACGCAGTATTTT. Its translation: CASSLEVSGVTDTQYF.

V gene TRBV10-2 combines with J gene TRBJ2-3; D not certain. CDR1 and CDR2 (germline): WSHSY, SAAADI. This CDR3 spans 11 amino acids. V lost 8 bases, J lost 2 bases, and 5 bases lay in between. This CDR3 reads CASLATDTQYF. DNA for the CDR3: TGCGCCAGCCTGGCCACAGATACGCAGTATTTT.

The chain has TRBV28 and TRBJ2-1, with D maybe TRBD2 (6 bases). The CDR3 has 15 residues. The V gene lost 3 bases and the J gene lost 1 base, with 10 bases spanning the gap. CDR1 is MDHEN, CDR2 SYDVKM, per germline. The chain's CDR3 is CASSFGGVSYNEQFF. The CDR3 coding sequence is TGTGCCAGCAGTTTCGGGGGAGTTTCCTACAATGAGCAGTTCTTC. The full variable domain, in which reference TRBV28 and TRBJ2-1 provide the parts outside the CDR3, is DVKVTQSSRYLVKRTGEKVFLECVQDMDHENMFWYRQDPGLGLRLIYFSYDVKMKEKGDIPEGYSVSREKKERFSLILESASTNQTSMYLCASSFGGVSYNEQFFGPGTRLTVL.

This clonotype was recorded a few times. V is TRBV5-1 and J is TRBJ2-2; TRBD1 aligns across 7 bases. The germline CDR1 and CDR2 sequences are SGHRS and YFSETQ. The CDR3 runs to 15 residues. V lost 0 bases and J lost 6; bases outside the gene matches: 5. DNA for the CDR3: TGCGCCAGCAGCTTGGCCTTACAGGGGTCCGGGGAGCTGTTTTTT. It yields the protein CASSLALQGSGELFF.

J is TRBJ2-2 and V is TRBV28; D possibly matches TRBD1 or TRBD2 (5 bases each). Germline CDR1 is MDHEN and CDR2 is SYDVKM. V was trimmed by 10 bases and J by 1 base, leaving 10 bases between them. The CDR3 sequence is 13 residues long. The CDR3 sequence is CATQRGNTGELFF. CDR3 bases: TGTGCCACCCAGAGGGGGAACACCGGGGAGCTGTTTTTT.

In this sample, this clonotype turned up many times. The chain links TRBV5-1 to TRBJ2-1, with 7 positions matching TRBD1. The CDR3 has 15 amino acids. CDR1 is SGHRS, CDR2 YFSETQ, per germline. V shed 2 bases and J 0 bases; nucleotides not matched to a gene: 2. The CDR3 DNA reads TGCGCCAGCAGCTTACAGGGGAACTCCTACAATGAGCAGTTCTTC. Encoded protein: CASSLQGNSYNEQFF.

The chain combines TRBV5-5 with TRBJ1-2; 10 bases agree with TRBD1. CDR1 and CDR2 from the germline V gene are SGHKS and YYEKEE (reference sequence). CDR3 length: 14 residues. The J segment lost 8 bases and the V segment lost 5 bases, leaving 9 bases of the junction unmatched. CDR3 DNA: TGTGCCAGCAGGCAGCCGGGACAGGGGAAGGGCTACACCTTC. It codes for CASRQPGQGKGYTF.

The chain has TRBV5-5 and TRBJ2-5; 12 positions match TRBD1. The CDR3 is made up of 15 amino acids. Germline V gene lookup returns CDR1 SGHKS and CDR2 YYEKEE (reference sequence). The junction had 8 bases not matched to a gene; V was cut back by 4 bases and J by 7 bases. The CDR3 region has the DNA TGTGCCAGCAGCAGGGGGGACAGGGGGCGAGGGACCCAGTACTTC. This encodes CASSRGDRGRGTQYF.

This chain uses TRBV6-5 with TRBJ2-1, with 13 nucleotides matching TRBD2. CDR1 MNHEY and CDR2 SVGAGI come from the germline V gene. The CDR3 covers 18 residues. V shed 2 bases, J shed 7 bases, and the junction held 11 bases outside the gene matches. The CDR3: CASSYATSGRSRWNEQFF. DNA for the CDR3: TGTGCCAGCAGTTACGCGACTAGCGGGAGGTCTAGGTGGAATGAGCAGTTCTTC.

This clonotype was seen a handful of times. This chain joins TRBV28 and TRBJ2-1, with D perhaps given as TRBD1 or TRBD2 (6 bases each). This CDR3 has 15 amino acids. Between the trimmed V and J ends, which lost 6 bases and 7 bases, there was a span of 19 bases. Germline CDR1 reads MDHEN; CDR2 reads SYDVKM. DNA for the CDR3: TGTGCCAGCAGAACCGGGGGCGCCAGAGGTAATGAGCAGTTCTTC. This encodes CASRTGGARGNEQFF.

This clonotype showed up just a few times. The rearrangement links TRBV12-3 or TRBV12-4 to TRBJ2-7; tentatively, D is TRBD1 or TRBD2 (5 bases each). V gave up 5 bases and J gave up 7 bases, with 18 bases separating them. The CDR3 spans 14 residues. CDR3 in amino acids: CASSLGTNSPEQYF. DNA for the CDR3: TGTGCCAGCAGTCTAGGGACCAACTCCCCGGAGCAGTACTTC.

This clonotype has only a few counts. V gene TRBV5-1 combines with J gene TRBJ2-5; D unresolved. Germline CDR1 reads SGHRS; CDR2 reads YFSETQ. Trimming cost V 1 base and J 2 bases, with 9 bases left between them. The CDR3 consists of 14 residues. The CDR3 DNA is TGCGCCAGCAGCTTGCAGGCACTACAAGAGACCCAGTACTTC. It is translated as CASSLQALQETQYF.